These T cell receptor beta chains were read from a single sample in a study of T-cell reconstitution after alpha-beta-depleted transplantation in children. TCRdb recomputed calls from the PCR reads with MiXCR, one row per CDR3 protein. The data hold roughly 280,000 distinct CDR3 sequences, with 11% observed a single time. Sequences were derived from peripheral blood, sampled 180 days after TCRalphabeta/CD19-depleted stem cell transplant. The receptors derive from a male patient aged 2-10 years who had a stem cell transplant for chronic granulomatous disease, so the T cells may come from the graft donor. The CDR3 runs from the conserved cysteine through the conserved F or W. The D gene is left open where the match is weak. Size values are once, few and many counts, or a class for expanded clones, and some rows have none.

NA	TRBV7-9	TRBJ2-7	many	TGTGCCAGCACCGCCGGGGGTGGCTACGAGCAGTACTTC	CASTAGGGYEQYF
TRBD1	TRBV19	TRBJ2-7	NA	TGTGCCAGTAGTATAGCACGGACAGGGACCTACGAGCAGTACTTC	CASSIARTGTYEQYF
NA	TRBV28	TRBJ2-2	many	TGTGCCAGCAGTCGGAATAAGGGCACCGGGGAGCTGTTTTTT	CASSRNKGTGELFF
NA	TRBV28	TRBJ2-7	many	TGTGCCAGCATAGGAGGGTACGAGCAGTACTTC	CASIGGYEQYF
TRBD2	TRBV3-1	TRBJ2-1	NA	TGTGCCAGCAGCCCTCGTACTCTAGCGGGAGAAGGGAATGAGCAGTTCTTC	CASSPRTLAGEGNEQFF
NA	TRBV5-4	TRBJ1-1	NA	TGTGCCAGCAGCTCCGGACAGTATTCTGAAGCTTTCTTT	CASSSGQYSEAFF
TRBD2	TRBV5-1	TRBJ2-1	many	TGCGCCAGCAGCCCCAGGGCGGGAGTGTCTGATGAGCAGTTCTTC	CASSPRAGVSDEQFF
NA	TRBV4-1	TRBJ1-6	NA	TGCGCCAGCAGCCAAAATTCACCCCTCCACTTT	CASSQNSPLHF
NA	TRBV20-1	TRBJ1-1	many	TGCAGTGCTAGCCCGGTGAACACTGAAGCTTTCTTT	CSASPVNTEAFF
NA	TRBV7-2	TRBJ2-2	many	TGTGCCAGCGCCGACTGGGGGGACTTCGGGGAGCTGTTTTTT	CASADWGDFGELFF
NA	TRBV10-2	TRBJ2-7	many	TGCGCCAGCAGTACGAGGGGCTACGAGCAGTACTTC	CASSTRGYEQYF
TRBD2	TRBV2	TRBJ2-1	NA	TGTGCCAGCTTACGTAGCGGGGTAAATGAGCAGTTCTTC	CASLRSGVNEQFF
TRBD1	TRBV12-3/TRBV12-4	TRBJ2-3	many	TGTGCCAGCAGTTCCCCGGGACAGGGGGTTGATACGCAGTATTTT	CASSSPGQGVDTQYF
NA	TRBV12-3/TRBV12-4	TRBJ2-2	many	TGTGCCAGCAGTTTAGTTGCCACCTCTAGCGTCAACGGGGAGCTGTTTTTT	CASSLVATSSVNGELFF
NA	TRBV5-1	TRBJ1-1	many	TGCGCCAGCAGCTTGAGCGCTGGGACTGAAGCTTTCTTT	CASSLSAGTEAFF
NA	TRBV20-1	TRBJ2-2	many	TGCAGTGCTAGAGATAAAAGGACAATGAACACCGGGGAGCTGTTTTTT	CSARDKRTMNTGELFF
NA	TRBV28	TRBJ2-7	NA	TGTGCCAGCAGTTTAGTAGGGGGGTACGAGCAGTACTTC	CASSLVGGYEQYF
NA	TRBV30	TRBJ2-1	NA	TGTGCCTGGGCCGGGACATCCTATTACAATGAGCAGTTCTTC	CAWAGTSYYNEQFF
NA	TRBV12-3/TRBV12-4	TRBJ2-1	few	TGTGCCAGCAGTTTAATTACCCCGGGAAACAATGAGCAGTTCTTC	CASSLITPGNNEQFF
TRBD1	TRBV6-5	TRBJ2-7	many	TGTGCCAGCAGTTACGGACAGGGGAAGGCCTACGAGCAGTACTTC	CASSYGQGKAYEQYF
NA	TRBV12-3/TRBV12-4	TRBJ2-7	many	TGTGCCAGCAGTTTTGGGCCGGCCTACGAGCAGTACTTC	CASSFGPAYEQYF
TRBD1	TRBV5-1	TRBJ2-2	many	TGCGCCAGCAGCTTAGGACAGGGAAAGGGCACCGGGGAGCTGTTTTTT	CASSLGQGKGTGELFF
TRBD2	TRBV5-5	TRBJ2-1	many	TGTGCCAGCAGCTTGGGGGAGCTAGCGGGAACCTACAATGAGCAGTTCTTC	CASSLGELAGTYNEQFF
NA	TRBV7-7	TRBJ2-7	many	TGTGCTAGCAGCCAAGGACCATACTACGAGCAGTACTTC	CASSQGPYYEQYF
NA	TRBV9	TRBJ2-5	many	TGTGCCAGCAGCCCCGGTGGGGGGCCAGAGACCCAGTACTTC	CASSPGGGPETQYF